Presented here are 26 T cell receptor beta chains from one specimen sequenced in a study of a mutant IDH1 vaccine in newly diagnosed glioma. Specified time point: baseline, week 1 (first vaccination visit). Regarding treatment: pre-vaccination baseline after standard-of-care therapy. Produced via immunoSEQ multiplex PCR; TCRdb's table is partial and in-frame only. The table includes tens of thousands of clones, 75% to 95% detected once. The sequencing here drew on PBMCs, taken from a glioma patient treated with radiotherapy, temozolomide or both. These receptors were collected from a man aged 50 to 60 with glioma.

The V gene is TRBV30, the J gene TRBJ1-3; D gene unclear. Germline assignment: CDR1 GTSNPN and CDR2 SVGIG (reference sequence). The V end was cut by 3 bases, the J end by 1 base, with 4 bases between. This CDR3 spans 12 amino acids. The CDR3 DNA sequence: TGTGCCTGGAGACTGTCTGGAAACACCATATATTTT. Encoded protein: CAWRLSGNTIYF.

The chain combines TRBV29-1 with TRBJ2-7; 11 positions agree with TRBD2. From germline, CDR1 is SQVTM and CDR2 ANQGSEA. The CDR3 loop spans 14 amino acids. V trimming: 5 bases; J trimming: 4 bases; junction bases outside the gene matches: 7. Here the CDR3 reads CSVTTSGRKYEQYF. The CDR3 nucleotides are TGCAGCGTTACTACTAGCGGGAGAAAGTACGAGCAGTACTTC.

This clone has just a few counts. The rearrangement uses TRBV6-5 and TRBJ1-1; D call uncertain. The CDR3 loop spans 12 amino acids. V lost 6 bases to trimming and J lost 3 bases, with 8 bases between them. Germline V gene lookup returns CDR1 MNHEY and CDR2 SVGAGI. CDR3 nucleotides: TGTGCCAGCAGGCGAAGCTACACTGAAGCTTTCTTT. It yields the protein CASRRSYTEAFF.

This chain connects TRBV6-1 to TRBJ2-5; the D gene is possibly TRBD1 (7 bases). The J call may be in error: the DNA end matches TRBJ2-7 better. Germline lookup yields CDR1 MNHNS and CDR2 SASEGT. This CDR3 spans 16 amino acids. This chain's CDR3 is CASSEAGGQPTYEQYF. The CDR3 nucleotides read TGTGCCAGCAGTGAAGCGGGGGGACAGCCAACCTACGAGCAGTACTTC.

The V call is TRBV21-1, the J call TRBJ1-2. TRBV21-1 corresponds to a pseudogene. This CDR3 region has 14 residues. The CDR3 reads CASSVDERNYGYTF. The CDR3 bases are TGTGCCAGCAGCGTGGACGAACGGAACTATGGCTACACCTTC.

This chain connects TRBV7-9 to TRBJ2-5; a possible D gene is TRBD2 (7 bases). Germline V lookup: CDR1 SEHNR, CDR2 FQNEAQ (reference sequence). The V end was cut by 6 bases, the J end by 2 bases, with 19 bases between. This CDR3 region has 16 residues. The CDR3 bases are TGTGCCAGCAGGTCGAGCGGGACAACGCATCAAGAGACCCAGTACTTC. Its protein product is CASRSSGTTHQETQYF.

V gene TRBV27 combines with J gene TRBJ1-2; D is perhaps TRBD1 (5 bases). The CDR3 covers 12 residues. The V gene lost 6 bases and the J gene lost 2 bases, with 7 bases spanning the gap. The germline V gene encodes CDR1 MNHEY and CDR2 SMNVEV (reference sequence). The CDR3 region has the DNA TGTGCCAGCAGGACAGCCAACTATGGCTACACCTTC. Translated, it gives CASRTANYGYTF.

This sequence joins TRBV18 and TRBJ1-3; D is unresolved. The CDR3 has 13 amino acids. V lost 3 bases to trimming and J lost 4 bases, with 7 bases between them. The germline V gene has CDR1 KGHSH and CDR2 LQKENI. DNA for the CDR3: TGTGCCAGCTCACCCCGATCCGGAAACACCATATATTTT. Translating gives CASSPRSGNTIYF.

The chain joins TRBV14 to TRBJ1-2, with D unclear. The V end was cut by 1 base, the J end by 4 bases, with 10 bases between. This CDR3 is built from 14 residues. Germline-derived CDR1 and CDR2 are SGHDN and FVKESK. The CDR3 reads CASSQVQSSYGYTF. DNA of the CDR3: TGTGCCAGCAGCCAAGTCCAGTCCTCCTATGGCTACACCTTC.

The chain joins TRBV27 to TRBJ2-5; either TRBD1 or TRBD2 may supply D (6 bases each). Germline loops: CDR1 MNHEY, CDR2 SMNVEV (reference sequence). This CDR3 comprises 14 residues. Trimming took 0 bases from V and 6 from J, leaving 11 bases between them. CDR3 in amino acids: CASSLSGGVQTQYF. DNA for the CDR3: TGTGCCAGCAGTTTATCGGGGGGCGTACAGACCCAGTACTTC.

The J gene is TRBJ1-5, the V gene TRBV4-1; 7 nucleotides match TRBD1. This CDR3 is built from 14 residues. Germline trimming cut 0 bases from V and 6 bases from J; bases unmatched to any gene: 2. CDR1 is MGHRA and CDR2 is YSYEKL in the germline V gene. In DNA, the CDR3 is TGCGCCAGCAGCCAAGACAGGGGGGTTCAGCCCCAGCATTTT. Its protein product is CASSQDRGVQPQHF.

The CDR3 coding sequence is TGCGCCAGCAGTGTGAGTTCTAGCACAGATACGCAGTATTTT. Protein: CASSVSSSTDTQYF. This sequence joins TRBV5-1 and TRBJ2-3; no definite D call. Germline loops: CDR1 SGHRS, CDR2 YFSETQ. This CDR3 spans 14 amino acids. V shed 5 bases and J shed 0 bases, with 10 bases lying between them.

In DNA form, the CDR3 reads TGTGCCAGCAGCTTCCAATCCGACTACCAAGAGACCCAGTACTTC. Its translation: CASSFQSDYQETQYF. J is TRBJ2-5 and V is TRBV5-8; D remains unclear. The germline V and J ends were trimmed by 2 bases and 0 bases, with 11 bases remaining between them. This CDR3 comprises 15 residues. Germline CDR1 and CDR2: SGHTS and YDEGEE.

The J gene is TRBJ2-4, the V gene TRBV7-8; D is undetermined. This CDR3 comprises 11 residues. The germline gives CDR1 SGHVS, CDR2 FQNEAQ. V was shortened by 5 bases and J by 5 bases, with 4 bases between the two germline ends. The CDR3: CASSDQNIQYF. The DNA of the CDR3 is TGTGCCAGCAGCGATCAAAACATTCAGTACTTC.

This chain joins TRBV30 and TRBJ1-4; D possibly corresponds to TRBD1 (5 bases). The CDR3 loop spans 13 amino acids. V lost 5 bases, J lost 8 bases, and 15 bases lay in between. Germline-derived CDR1 and CDR2 are GTSNPN and SVGIG (reference sequence). The CDR3 reads CAWGGGLDEKLFF. CDR3 sequence (DNA): TGTGCCTGGGGCGGGGGGTTGGACGAAAAACTGTTTTTT. Complete variable domain (other parts from reference TRBV30 and TRBJ1-4): SQTIHQWPATLVQPVGSPLSLECTVEGTSNPNLYWYRQAAGRGLQLLFYSVGIGQISSEVPQNLSASRPQDRQFILSSKKLLLSDSGFYLCAWGGGLDEKLFFGSGTQLSVL.

The J gene is TRBJ2-7, the V gene TRBV5-1; 9 bases are shared with TRBD1. The CDR3 is 14 residues long. Germline V CDR1 and CDR2: SGHRS, YFSETQ. The V segment lost 0 bases and the J segment 5 bases; nucleotides outside the gene matches: 3. CDR3 DNA sequence: TGCGCCAGCAGCTTGGCCCGGACAGGGGACGAGCAGTACTTC. Amino acid sequence: CASSLARTGDEQYF.

This clone occurred a few times. This chain uses TRBV5-1 with TRBJ2-7; D may be TRBD2 (6 bases). The CDR3 extends over 14 amino acids. Trimming shortened V by 4 bases and J by 2 bases, and 13 bases separated the two germline ends. Per the germline V gene, CDR1 is SGHRS and CDR2 is YFSETQ. CDR3 sequence (DNA): TGCGCCAGCAGCCAGTGGGCGGGGACCTACGAGCAGTACTTC. Protein product: CASSQWAGTYEQYF. Looking up the rest from reference TRBV5-1 and TRBJ2-7 gives the full variable domain: KAGVTQTPRYLIKTRGQQVTLSCSPISGHRSVSWYQQTPGQGLQFLFEYFSETQRNKGNFPGRFSGRQFSNSRSEMNVSTLELGDSALYLCASSQWAGTYEQYFGPGTRLTVT.

This chain connects TRBV5-1 to TRBJ2-7, with D hard to call. The CDR3 sequence is 15 residues long. Germline V gives CDR1 SGHRS, CDR2 YFSETQ. The V end lost 3 bases, the J end lost 3 bases, and 16 bases lay between the germline ends. The DNA for the CDR3 is TGCGCCAGCAGCTCGCGTTTTGGCAGTTTCTACGAGCAGTACTTC. Encoded protein: CASSSRFGSFYEQYF.

This clone was picked up a small number of times. This chain connects TRBV4-3 to TRBJ1-2; D not resolved. The CDR3 covers 14 residues. Germline V CDR1 and CDR2: LGHNA, YSLEER. V was trimmed by 1 base and J by 4 bases, leaving 10 bases between them. CDR3 nucleotide sequence: TGCGCCAGCAGCCAAGTACGGGAGGGCTATGGCTACACCTTC. Encoded protein: CASSQVREGYGYTF.

The chain joins TRBV5-4 to TRBJ2-3; weak D call: TRBD2 (5 bases). The CDR3 runs 12 residues. The germline gives CDR1 SGHNT, CDR2 YYREEE (reference sequence). V was clipped by 5 bases and J by 3 bases, with 7 bases between them. CDR3 coding DNA: TGTGCCAGCAGAGGGAGTACAGATACGCAGTATTTT. Protein: CASRGSTDTQYF.

The chain has TRBV11-2 and TRBJ2-5, with a tentative D call TRBD2 (5 bases). Germline V gene sequence: CDR1 SGHAT, CDR2 FQNNGV. The CDR3 extends over 14 amino acids. Trimming left V 5 bases short and J 1 base short, with 11 bases between. The CDR3 protein is CASSTSSVQETQYF. For the CDR3, the DNA is TGTGCCAGCAGCACAAGTAGCGTCCAAGAGACCCAGTACTTC. Looking up the rest from reference TRBV11-2 and TRBJ2-5 gives the full variable domain: EAGVAQSPRYKIIEKRQSVAFWCNPISGHATLYWYQQILGQGPKLLIQFQNNGVVDDSQLPKDRFSAERLKGVDSTLKIQPAKLEDSAVYLCASSTSSVQETQYFGPGTRLLVL.

The rearrangement uses TRBV7-3 and TRBJ2-2; 8 bases match TRBD2. The CDR3 covers 15 residues. CDR1 and CDR2 (germline): SGHTA, FQGTGA. V lost 3 bases to trimming and J lost 6 bases; unmatched junction nucleotides: 6. Here the CDR3 DNA reads TGTGCCAGCAGCTTCAGCGGGAGAGGTTCCGGGGAGCTGTTTTTT. Protein product: CASSFSGRGSGELFF.

The V and J genes are TRBV2 and TRBJ2-1; D unclear. CDR1 is SNHLY and CDR2 is FYNNEI in the germline V gene. V lost 2 bases to trimming and J lost 5 bases, with 16 bases between them. This CDR3 contains 16 residues. In DNA form, the CDR3 reads TGTGCCAGCAGTGAATATCCATGGCAGAGTCACAATGAGCAGTTCTTC. Translating gives CASSEYPWQSHNEQFF.

V gene TRBV18 combines with J gene TRBJ2-2, with 7 bases matching TRBD1. Trimming cost V 3 bases and J 5 bases; bases outside gene matches: 3. Per the germline V gene, CDR1 is KGHSH and CDR2 is LQKENI. The CDR3 covers 14 residues. In DNA form, the CDR3 reads TGTGCCAGCTCACCTGGGGACAGAACCGGGGAGCTGTTTTTT. This codes for CASSPGDRTGELFF.

The table lists this clone with a count of one. This chain links TRBV9 with TRBJ2-3, with unresolved D. CDR1 and CDR2 (germline): SGDLS, YYNGEE. This CDR3 is built from 16 residues. V was pared by 4 bases and J by 0 bases, with 15 bases between. In DNA, the CDR3 is TGTGCCAGCAGCCCTCAGGTGGCTACCAGCACAGATACGCAGTATTTT. Amino acid sequence: CASSPQVATSTDTQYF.

The J gene is TRBJ1-5, the V gene TRBV7-8, with a possible D match to TRBD1 (5 bases). Germline values: CDR1 SGHVS, CDR2 FQNEAQ. V shed 1 base and J shed 2 bases, with 9 bases lying between them. The CDR3 runs 15 residues. CDR3 amino acids: CASSLGQTRNQPQHF. Written as DNA, the CDR3 is TGTGCCAGCAGCTTAGGACAGACCCGCAATCAGCCCCAGCATTTT.